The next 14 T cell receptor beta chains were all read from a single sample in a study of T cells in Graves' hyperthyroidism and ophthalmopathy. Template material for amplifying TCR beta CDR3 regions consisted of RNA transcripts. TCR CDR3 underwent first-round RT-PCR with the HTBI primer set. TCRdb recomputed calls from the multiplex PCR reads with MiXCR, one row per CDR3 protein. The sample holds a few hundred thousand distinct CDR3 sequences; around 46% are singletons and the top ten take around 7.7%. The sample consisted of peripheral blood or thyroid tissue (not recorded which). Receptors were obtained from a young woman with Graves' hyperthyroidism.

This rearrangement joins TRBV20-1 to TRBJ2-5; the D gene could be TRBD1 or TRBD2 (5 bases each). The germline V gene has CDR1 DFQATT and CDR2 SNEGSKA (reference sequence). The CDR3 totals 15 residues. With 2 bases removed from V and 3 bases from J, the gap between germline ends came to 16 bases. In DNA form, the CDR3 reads TGCAGTGCTAGACCAAACTGGGGGTCCAAAGAGACCCAGTACTTC. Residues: CSARPNWGSKETQYF.

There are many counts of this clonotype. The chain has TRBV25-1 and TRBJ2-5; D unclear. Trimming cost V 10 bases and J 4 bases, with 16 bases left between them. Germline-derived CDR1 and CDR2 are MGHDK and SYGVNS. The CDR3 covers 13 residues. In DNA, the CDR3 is TGTGCCACCTTGCATGGGTATCGAGAGACCCAGTACTTC. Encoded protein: CATLHGYRETQYF.

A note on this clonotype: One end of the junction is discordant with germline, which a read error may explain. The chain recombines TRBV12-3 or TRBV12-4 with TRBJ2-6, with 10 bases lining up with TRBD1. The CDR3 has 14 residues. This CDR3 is CASRIRTGGNVLTF. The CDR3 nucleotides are TGTGCCAGCAGGATTCGGACAGGGGGCAACGTCCTGACTTTC.

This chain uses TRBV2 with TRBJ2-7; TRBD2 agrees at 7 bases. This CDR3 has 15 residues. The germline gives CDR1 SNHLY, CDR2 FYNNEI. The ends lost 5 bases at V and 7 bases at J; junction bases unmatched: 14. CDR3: CASSPLGTIDNEQYF. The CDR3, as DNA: TGTGCCAGCAGTCCTCTGGGGACTATCGACAATGAGCAGTACTTC.

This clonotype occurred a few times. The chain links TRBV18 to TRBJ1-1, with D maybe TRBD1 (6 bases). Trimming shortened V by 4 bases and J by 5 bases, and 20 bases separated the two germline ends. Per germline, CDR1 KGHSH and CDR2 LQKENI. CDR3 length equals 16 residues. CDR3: CASSHEGHNKGTEAFF. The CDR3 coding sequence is TGTGCCAGCTCACACGAGGGACACAATAAGGGAACTGAAGCTTTCTTT.

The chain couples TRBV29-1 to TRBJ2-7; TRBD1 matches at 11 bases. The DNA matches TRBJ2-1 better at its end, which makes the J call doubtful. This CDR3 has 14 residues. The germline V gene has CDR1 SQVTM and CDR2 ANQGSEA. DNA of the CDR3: TGCAGCCCCTGGGACAGGGGGTCCTACAATGAGCAGTTCTTC. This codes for CSPWDRGSYNEQFF.

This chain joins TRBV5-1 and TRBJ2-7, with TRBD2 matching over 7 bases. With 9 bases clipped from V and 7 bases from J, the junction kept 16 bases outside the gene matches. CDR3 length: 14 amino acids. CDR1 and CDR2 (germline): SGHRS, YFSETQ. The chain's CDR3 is CATATSLPYNEQYF. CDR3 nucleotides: TGCGCCACCGCGACTAGCCTACCATACAATGAGCAGTACTTC. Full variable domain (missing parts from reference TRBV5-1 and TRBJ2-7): KAGVTQTPRYLIKTRGQQVTLSCSPISGHRSVSWYQQTPGQGLQFLFEYFSETQRNKGNFPGRFSGRQFSNSRSEMNVSTLELGDSALYLCATATSLPYNEQYFGPGTRLTVT.

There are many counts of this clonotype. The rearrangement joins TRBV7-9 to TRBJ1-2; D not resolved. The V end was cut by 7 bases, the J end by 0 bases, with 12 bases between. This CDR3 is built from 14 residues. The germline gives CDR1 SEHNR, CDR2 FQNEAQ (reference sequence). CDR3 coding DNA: TGTGCCAGCACGGTCCAGCCCTCTAACTATGGCTACACCTTC. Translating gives CASTVQPSNYGYTF. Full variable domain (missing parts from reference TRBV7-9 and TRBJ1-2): DTGVSQNPRHKITKRGQNVTFRCDPISEHNRLYWYRQTLGQGPEFLTYFQNEAQLEKSRLLSDRFSAERPKGSFSTLEIQRTEQGDSAMYLCASTVQPSNYGYTFGSGTRLTVV.

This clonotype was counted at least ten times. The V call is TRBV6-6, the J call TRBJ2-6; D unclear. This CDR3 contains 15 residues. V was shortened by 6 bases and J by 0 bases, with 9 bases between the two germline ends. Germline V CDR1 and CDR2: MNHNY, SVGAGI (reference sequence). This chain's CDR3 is CASSPRPSGANVLTF. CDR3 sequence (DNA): TGTGCCAGCAGCCCTAGACCCTCTGGGGCCAACGTCCTGACTTTC.

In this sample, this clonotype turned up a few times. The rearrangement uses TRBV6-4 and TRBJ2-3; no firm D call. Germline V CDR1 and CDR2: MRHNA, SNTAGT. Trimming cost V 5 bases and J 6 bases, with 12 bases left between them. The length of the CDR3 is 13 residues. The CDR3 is CASSPIPWDTQYF. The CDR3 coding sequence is TGTGCCAGCAGTCCTATCCCCTGGGATACGCAGTATTTT.

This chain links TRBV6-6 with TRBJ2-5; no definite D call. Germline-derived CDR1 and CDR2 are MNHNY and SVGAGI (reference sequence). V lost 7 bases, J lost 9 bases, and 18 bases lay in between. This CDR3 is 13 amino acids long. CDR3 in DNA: TGTGCCAGCAACCCAATAGGTTCTCAGCCCCAGTACTTC. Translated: CASNPIGSQPQYF.

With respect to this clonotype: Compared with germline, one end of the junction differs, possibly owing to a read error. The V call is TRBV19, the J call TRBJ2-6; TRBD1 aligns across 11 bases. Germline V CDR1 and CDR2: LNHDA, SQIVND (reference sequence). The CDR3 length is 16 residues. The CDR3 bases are TGTGCCAGTAGTAGGACAGGGGGCAGCGGGGCCAACGTCCCGACTTTC. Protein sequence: CASSRTGGSGANVPTF. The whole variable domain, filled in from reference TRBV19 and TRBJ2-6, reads DGGITQSPKYLFRKEGQNVTLSCEQNLNHDAMYWYRQDPGQGLRLIYYSQIVNDFQKGDIAEGYSVSREKKESFPLTVTSAQKNPTAFYLCASSRTGGSGANVPTFGAGSRLTVL.

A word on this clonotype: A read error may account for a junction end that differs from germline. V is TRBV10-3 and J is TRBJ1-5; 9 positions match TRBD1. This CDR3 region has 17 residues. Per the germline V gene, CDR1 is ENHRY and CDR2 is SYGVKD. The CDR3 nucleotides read TGTGCCATCAGGGAGGGACAGGGCTACTATAGCAATCAACCCCAGCATTTT. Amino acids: CAIREGQGYYSNQPQHF.

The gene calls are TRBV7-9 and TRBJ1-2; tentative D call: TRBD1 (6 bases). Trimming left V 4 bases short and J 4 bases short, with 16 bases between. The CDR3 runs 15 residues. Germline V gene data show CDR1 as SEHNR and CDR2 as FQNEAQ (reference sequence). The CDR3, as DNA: TGTGCCAGCAGCTCTGGGGGGGGCCGGGTCTATGGCTACACCTTC. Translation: CASSSGGGRVYGYTF.